The 15 T cell receptor beta chains below all came from one sample that was sequenced in a study of early T cells in non-severe SARS-CoV-2 infection. TCRdb called the 5' RACE reads again in MiXCR, with one record for every CDR3 protein. The table lists fewer than 25,000 distinct CDR3 sequences, approximately 4.3% of them singletons. The source material was whole blood. The receptors were gathered from an adult who was a healthcare worker with PCR-confirmed SARS-CoV-2 infection or an uninfected control (not recorded which).

The V and J genes are TRBV5-6 and TRBJ2-2; D call uncertain. This CDR3 is built from 14 residues. V was clipped by 1 base and J by 1 base, with 5 bases between them. The germline CDR1 and CDR2 sequences are SGHDT and YYEEEE. CDR3 nucleotide sequence: TGTGCCAGCAGCTTGTATTTGAACACCGGGGAGCTGTTTTTT. This codes for CASSLYLNTGELFF.

This clonotype has ten or more counts. This chain connects TRBV5-1 to TRBJ2-1; 11 bases align to TRBD1. V was clipped by 1 base and J by 8 bases; unmatched bases: 5. This CDR3 region has 15 residues. The V gene's germline CDR1 is SGHRS and CDR2 YFSETQ. DNA for the CDR3: TGCGCCAGCAGCTTGATGGGACAGGGGGTCGATGAGCAGTTCTTC. This sequence encodes CASSLMGQGVDEQFF.

This clonotype was counted at least ten times. The gene calls are TRBV12-3 or TRBV12-4 and TRBJ1-5; D gene unclear. The CDR3 extends over 14 amino acids. The ends were cut back, 6 bases at V and 7 bases at J, with 16 bases in the middle. The CDR3 is CASSYPGGGQPQHF. As DNA, the CDR3 is TGTGCCAGCAGCTACCCGGGAGGTGGACAGCCCCAGCATTTT.

This chain links TRBV24-1 with TRBJ2-5, with D maybe TRBD1 (6 bases). V lost 4 bases and J 0 bases, leaving 11 bases between the germline ends. Germline CDR1 reads KGHDR; CDR2 reads SFDVKD. This CDR3 is 15 amino acids long. In DNA form, the CDR3 reads TGTGCCACCAGTGACTCTGGACAGTACCAAGAGACCCAGTACTTC. This gives the protein CATSDSGQYQETQYF.

This clonotype was observed at least ten times. The CDR3 reads CASSLGSGTADTQYF. The CDR3 nucleotides are TGTGCCAGCAGCTTAGGGAGTGGGACCGCAGATACGCAGTATTTT. The chain combines TRBV7-2 with TRBJ2-3; D assignment may be TRBD1 or TRBD2 (5 bases each). The CDR3 consists of 15 residues. Trimming cost V 1 base and J 4 bases, with 12 bases left between them. Per germline, CDR1 SGHTA and CDR2 FQGNSA.

The sample holds a few counts of this clonotype. This sequence joins TRBV6-2 or TRBV6-3 and TRBJ1-1; D not certain. Trimming shortened V by 8 bases and J by 5 bases, and 12 bases separated the two germline ends. Germline CDR1 and CDR2: MNHEY and SVGEGT. The CDR3 has 12 amino acids. The CDR3 loop is CASLRWETEAFF. CDR3 nucleotides: TGTGCCAGCCTCCGGTGGGAGACTGAAGCTTTCTTT.

This clonotype has more than one count but fewer than ten. The chain is built from TRBV4-2 and TRBJ1-3, with no clear D. This CDR3 spans 15 amino acids. The V gene's germline CDR1 is LGHNA and CDR2 YNFKEQ. The V gene lost 0 bases and the J gene lost 5 bases, with 11 bases spanning the gap. In DNA, the CDR3 is TGTGCCAGCAGCCAAGATCTGCAGACCAGAAACACCATATATTTT. It is translated as CASSQDLQTRNTIYF.

This clonotype was counted at least ten times. The rearrangement uses TRBV28 and TRBJ2-7; 8 nucleotides align to TRBD2. This CDR3 spans 14 amino acids. Unmatched junction bases numbered 7, after V lost 8 bases and J lost 1 base. Germline CDR1 is MDHEN and CDR2 is SYDVKM. The DNA of the CDR3 is TGTGCCAGCCTCCGAGCGGGGGATTCCTACGAGCAGTACTTC. Translated: CASLRAGDSYEQYF.

This clonotype was detected ten times or more. The chain is built from TRBV30 and TRBJ2-2; D call uncertain. The germline V gene has CDR1 GTSNPN and CDR2 SVGIG (reference sequence). The CDR3 contains 16 residues. Trimming shortened V by 2 bases and J by 5 bases, and 18 bases separated the two germline ends. The CDR3 protein is CAWSIKAPHGTGELFF. The CDR3 region has the DNA TGTGCCTGGAGTATCAAGGCCCCCCATGGGACCGGGGAGCTGTTTTTT.

There are many counts of this clonotype. The chain uses TRBV5-1 and TRBJ1-1, with a possible D match to TRBD1 (5 bases). CDR1 SGHRS and CDR2 YFSETQ come from the germline V gene. Trimming took off 0 bases at V and 5 bases at J, with 17 bases between the two ends. The CDR3 covers 16 residues. Here the CDR3 DNA reads TGCGCCAGCAGCTTGGCCGTGGACACCGATGGGACTGAAGCTTTCTTT. Protein sequence: CASSLAVDTDGTEAFF.

This clonotype was detected ten times or more. The rearrangement joins TRBV12-3 or TRBV12-4 to TRBJ2-5; D is undetermined. CDR3 length: 14 amino acids. V was clipped by 3 bases and J by 5 bases, with 13 bases between them. Here the CDR3 DNA reads TGTGCCAGCAGTTTTGGAAGGCTTAGGGAGACCCAGTACTTC. The encoded protein is CASSFGRLRETQYF.

This clonotype was recorded many times. The chain couples TRBV7-9 to TRBJ2-7, with D tentatively TRBD2 (5 bases). The V and J ends lost 2 bases and 3 bases respectively, with 14 bases between them. Germline V gives CDR1 SEHNR, CDR2 FQNEAQ (reference sequence). The CDR3 extends over 15 amino acids. This CDR3 reads CASSLWGTGFYEQYF. The CDR3 DNA reads TGTGCCAGCAGCTTATGGGGAACGGGGTTCTACGAGCAGTACTTC.

This clonotype was seen a handful of times. This chain links TRBV2 with TRBJ2-1; no clear D. Trimming shortened V by 11 bases and J by 1 base, and 15 bases separated the two germline ends. CDR3 size: 14 residues. CDR1 and CDR2 from the germline V gene are SNHLY and FYNNEI. CDR3 nucleotide sequence: TGTGCCTCCATTGGGTTTAAATCCTACAATGAGCAGTTCTTC. It encodes CASIGFKSYNEQFF.

This rearrangement joins TRBV5-8 to TRBJ1-1; D is uncertain. The CDR3 sequence is 12 residues long. V was cut by 2 bases and J by 2 bases, with 4 bases left in between. CDR1 is SGHTS and CDR2 is YDEGEE in the germline V gene. The CDR3 protein is CASSFGNTEAFF. The CDR3 DNA reads TGTGCCAGCAGCTTTGGCAACACTGAAGCTTTCTTT.

Many counts were recorded for this clonotype. The V gene is TRBV29-1, the J gene TRBJ2-5, with a tentative D call TRBD2 (5 bases). CDR3 length: 10 amino acids. With 2 bases removed from V and 11 bases from J, the gap between germline ends came to 9 bases. CDR1 SQVTM and CDR2 ANQGSEA come from the germline V gene. CDR3 coding DNA: TGCAGCGTTGAAAGAGGGTATCAGTACTTC. It encodes CSVERGYQYF.